The 5 T cell receptor beta chains below come from one sample, sequenced in a study of T cell repertoires in cytomegalovirus infection. Antigens for these TCRs are unknown. One entry per CDR3 protein, called by TCRdb with MiXCR from the reads. Among approximately 590,000 distinct CDR3 sequences, roughly 42% were seen once, and the ten largest hold roughly 50%. The sequencing here drew on cultured PBMCs, taken from culture after CMV antigen stimulation. The receptors derive from a human donor in good health (CMV status not recorded). Some clones in this sample may be carry-over from other donors' samples.

Only a few counts were recorded for this clonotype. J is TRBJ2-7 and V is TRBV6-2 or TRBV6-3, with D possibly matching TRBD2 (9 bases). The CDR3 spans 20 residues. V lost 2 bases to trimming and J lost 0 bases, with 26 bases between them. Germline values: CDR1 MNHEY, CDR2 SVGEGT. The CDR3 is CASSYPTGGDIAGVSYEQYF. DNA for the CDR3: TGTGCCAGCAGTTACCCCACAGGGGGAGATATAGCGGGAGTCTCCTACGAGCAGTACTTC.

This clonotype appeared a few times. The chain links TRBV12-3 or TRBV12-4 to TRBJ2-1; the D gene is possibly TRBD1 (6 bases). The CDR3 has 12 residues. V shed 1 base and J shed 16 bases, with 14 bases lying between them. CDR3 in amino acids: CASSLGGRKFFF. The DNA for the CDR3 is TGTGCCAGCAGTTTAGGGGGGCGCAAGTTCTTCTTC.

The chain couples TRBV20-1 to TRBJ1-2; D gene uncertain. Deletions cut 8 bases from V and 9 bases from J, with 16 bases between. The length of the CDR3 is 11 residues. Per the germline V gene, CDR1 is DFQATT and CDR2 is SNEGSKA (reference sequence). For the CDR3, the DNA is TGCAGTACCTGGCGACTGGGAAGCTACACCTTC. As protein: CSTWRLGSYTF.

The chain is built from TRBV12-5 and TRBJ2-7; D remains ambiguous. The germline V gene has CDR1 LGHNT and CDR2 FRNRAP. Trimming stripped 0 bases from V and 0 bases from J, with 9 bases between. The CDR3 spans 15 residues. The CDR3 coding sequence is TGTGCTAGTGGTTTGGTACGGTTTACCTCCTACGAGCAGTACTTC. The encoded protein is CASGLVRFTSYEQYF.

The V gene is TRBV2, the J gene TRBJ2-5; 7 bases map to TRBD2. Losses at the gene ends were 5 bases for V and 4 bases for J; bases not matched to a gene: 10. The germline gives CDR1 SNHLY, CDR2 FYNNEI. This CDR3 has 15 amino acids. CDR3 in DNA: TGTGCCAGCAGTCGATCTAGCGGAAGAGGAGAGACCCAGTACTTC. Its translation: CASSRSSGRGETQYF.